These T cell receptor beta chains were read from a single sample in a study of response to subunit inactivated influenza vaccine. TCRdb analysed the RT-PCR reads with MiXCR anew, one entry per CDR3 protein. In the table there are about 240,000 distinct CDR3 sequences, over 9% of which are singletons. The sample here was non-naive T cells sorted from PBMCs, taken roughly 2 weeks before vaccination. The receptors derive from a man between 50 and 59 years old who received an inactivated influenza vaccine. CDR3s include the opening cysteine and the closing phenylalanine or tryptophan. The order of the fields is V gene, J gene, D gene, clone size, CDR3 protein, CDR3 DNA. A D gene is named only where the DNA matches it firmly. The size of a clone is reported for some rows only, either as once, few or many, or as a class for expanded clones.

v_gene: TRBV3-1; j_gene: TRBJ1-3; d_gene: NA; abundance: once; CDR3aa: CASRNSGGPGNTIYF; CDR3nt: TGTGCCAGCCGGAATAGTGGGGGTCCAGGAAACACCATATATTTT
v_gene: TRBV20-1; j_gene: TRBJ1-2; d_gene: NA; abundance: NA; CDR3aa: CSARLRGGNYGYTF; CDR3nt: TGCAGTGCTAGACTACGGGGGGGAAACTATGGCTACACCTTC
v_gene: TRBV9; j_gene: TRBJ2-2; d_gene: NA; abundance: many; CDR3aa: CASSVGPPQRIRTNTGELFF; CDR3nt: TGTGCCAGCAGCGTGGGTCCCCCTCAGAGAATACGGACTAACACCGGGGAGCTGTTTTTT
v_gene: TRBV7-9; j_gene: TRBJ1-6; d_gene: NA; abundance: NA; CDR3aa: CASSLVGYNSPLHF; CDR3nt: TGTGCCAGCAGCTTAGTCGGGTATAATTCACCCCTCCACTTT
v_gene: TRBV2; j_gene: TRBJ2-7; d_gene: TRBD2; abundance: NA; CDR3aa: CASSEGRDRNEQYF; CDR3nt: TGTGCCAGCAGTGAGGGGAGGGATCGGAACGAGCAGTACTTC
v_gene: TRBV2; j_gene: TRBJ1-1; d_gene: NA; abundance: few; CDR3aa: CASTPSRARMNTEAFF; CDR3nt: TGTGCCAGCACTCCGAGCCGAGCCCGGATGAACACTGAAGCTTTCTTT
v_gene: TRBV7-2; j_gene: TRBJ2-1; d_gene: NA; abundance: many; CDR3aa: CASSLERNSYNEQFF; CDR3nt: TGTGCCAGCAGCTTAGAGCGGAACTCCTACAATGAGCAGTTCTTC
v_gene: TRBV20-1; j_gene: TRBJ2-7; d_gene: NA; abundance: NA; CDR3aa: CSARGIGARWIEQYF; CDR3nt: TGCAGTGCTAGGGGGATAGGGGCAAGATGGATCGAGCAGTACTTC
v_gene: TRBV7-2; j_gene: TRBJ2-3; d_gene: TRBD2; abundance: many; CDR3aa: CASSKTSGRVSDTQYF; CDR3nt: TGTGCCAGCAGCAAAACTAGCGGGAGGGTTTCAGATACGCAGTATTTT
v_gene: TRBV7-9; j_gene: TRBJ1-4; d_gene: TRBD1; abundance: few; CDR3aa: CASSPTGQGAYEKLFF; CDR3nt: TGTGCCAGCAGCCCCACAGGACAGGGGGCGTATGAAAAACTGTTTTTT
v_gene: TRBV2; j_gene: TRBJ2-5; d_gene: NA; abundance: many; CDR3aa: CASSVRSETQYF; CDR3nt: TGTGCCAGCAGTGTTCGCAGCGAGACCCAGTACTTC
v_gene: TRBV7-8; j_gene: TRBJ1-6; d_gene: TRBD1; abundance: NA; CDR3aa: CASSYTRQGRGNSPLHF; CDR3nt: TGTGCCAGCAGCTACACCCGACAGGGAAGGGGTAATTCACCCCTCCACTTT
v_gene: TRBV20-1; j_gene: TRBJ1-1; d_gene: TRBD1; abundance: NA; CDR3aa: CSARDLFGQGTTEAFF; CDR3nt: TGCAGTGCTAGAGATCTTTTTGGACAGGGGACCACTGAAGCTTTCTTT
v_gene: TRBV20-1; j_gene: TRBJ1-1; d_gene: NA; abundance: NA; CDR3aa: CSAAMNTEVFF; CDR3nt: TGCAGTGCTGCGATGAACACTGAAGTTTTCTTT
v_gene: TRBV2; j_gene: TRBJ2-2; d_gene: NA; abundance: NA; CDR3aa: CASSEEAPQNTGELFF; CDR3nt: TGTGCCAGCAGTGAGGAGGCCCCCCAGAACACCGGGGAGCTGTTTTTT
v_gene: TRBV28; j_gene: TRBJ2-1; d_gene: NA; abundance: many; CDR3aa: CASTTVDNEQFF; CDR3nt: TGTGCCAGCACGACAGTCGACAATGAGCAGTTCTTC
v_gene: TRBV28; j_gene: TRBJ1-1; d_gene: NA; abundance: many; CDR3aa: CASRAGPSNTEAFF; CDR3nt: TGTGCCAGCAGGGCCGGGCCCTCGAACACTGAAGCTTTCTTT
v_gene: TRBV4-2; j_gene: TRBJ2-5; d_gene: TRBD2; abundance: few; CDR3aa: CASSQGTAGVRETQYF; CDR3nt: TGTGCCAGCAGCCAAGGTACAGCGGGGGTTCGGGAGACCCAGTACTTC
v_gene: TRBV11-2; j_gene: TRBJ1-1; d_gene: TRBD1; abundance: many; CDR3aa: CASSAHDRGGTEAFF; CDR3nt: TGTGCCAGCAGCGCCCACGACAGGGGAGGTACTGAAGCTTTCTTT
v_gene: TRBV12-5; j_gene: TRBJ1-1; d_gene: TRBD1; abundance: NA; CDR3aa: CASGIFTGGKMNTEAFF; CDR3nt: TGTGCTAGTGGTATCTTTACAGGGGGCAAGATGAACACTGAAGCTTTCTTT
v_gene: TRBV6-2/TRBV6-3; j_gene: TRBJ2-5; d_gene: TRBD1; abundance: few; CDR3aa: CASSKDRLAQETQYF; CDR3nt: TGTGCCAGCAGCAAGGACAGGCTCGCTCAAGAGACCCAGTACTTC
v_gene: TRBV25-1; j_gene: TRBJ1-5; d_gene: TRBD1; abundance: few; CDR3aa: CASSGTGGPGQPQHF; CDR3nt: TGTGCCAGCAGTGGGACAGGGGGCCCGGGGCAGCCCCAGCATTTT
v_gene: TRBV3-1; j_gene: TRBJ1-2; d_gene: TRBD1; abundance: few; CDR3aa: CASSRYRGKDYGYTF; CDR3nt: TGTGCCAGCAGCCGATACAGGGGGAAGGACTATGGCTACACCTTC
v_gene: TRBV4-3; j_gene: TRBJ1-1; d_gene: NA; abundance: few; CDR3aa: CASSQGLMNTEAFF; CDR3nt: TGCGCCAGCAGCCAAGGACTGATGAACACTGAAGCTTTCTTT
v_gene: TRBV20-1; j_gene: TRBJ2-4; d_gene: TRBD1; abundance: NA; CDR3aa: CSAGTGTGTTSIQYF; CDR3nt: TGCAGTGCTGGAACCGGGACAGGGACCACCTCCATTCAGTACTTC
v_gene: TRBV20-1; j_gene: TRBJ2-1; d_gene: TRBD1; abundance: NA; CDR3aa: CSAATGDEQFF; CDR3nt: TGCAGTGCAGCGACAGGGGATGAGCAGTTCTTC
v_gene: TRBV5-1; j_gene: TRBJ2-7; d_gene: NA; abundance: few; CDR3aa: CASSPLGVFYEQYF; CDR3nt: TGCGCCAGCAGCCCTTTAGGGGTATTCTACGAGCAGTACTTC
v_gene: TRBV10-2; j_gene: TRBJ2-1; d_gene: NA; abundance: NA; CDR3aa: CASSEKRGGSNEQFF; CDR3nt: TGCGCCAGCAGTGAGAAGAGGGGGGGCTCCAATGAGCAGTTCTTC
v_gene: TRBV4-2; j_gene: TRBJ2-1; d_gene: NA; abundance: NA; CDR3aa: CASSQVAGGNSYNEQFF; CDR3nt: TGTGCCAGCAGCCAGGTGGCTGGGGGTAACTCCTACAATGAGCAGTTCTTC
v_gene: TRBV15; j_gene: TRBJ2-1; d_gene: TRBD2; abundance: NA; CDR3aa: CATSRSGGYYNEQFF; CDR3nt: TGTGCCACCAGCAGAAGCGGGGGTTACTACAATGAGCAGTTCTTC
v_gene: TRBV19; j_gene: TRBJ1-3; d_gene: NA; abundance: NA; CDR3aa: CASSIGRGTGNTIYF; CDR3nt: TGTGCCAGTAGTATCGGAAGGGGCACTGGAAACACCATATATTTT
v_gene: TRBV10-2; j_gene: TRBJ1-2; d_gene: NA; abundance: NA; CDR3aa: CAGSLPGGYGYTF; CDR3nt: TGCGCTGGTTCACTCCCGGGTGGCTATGGCTACACCTTC